This T cell receptor beta chain appears in the sequencing data of a study of tumor T cells in aggressive B-cell lymphoma. Clones were sequenced by immunoSEQ multiplex PCR, and TCRdb holds only the in-frame ones, with some missing. The sample contains about 3,100 clones, roughly 80% of which appear only once. The ends were cut back, 6 bases at V and 2 bases at J, with 17 bases in the middle. The CDR3 loop spans 15 amino acids. The V gene's germline CDR1 is SGHRS and CDR2 YFSETQ. The chain couples TRBV5-1 to TRBJ2-5; possibly TRBD1 for D (6 bases). Material: tumor tissue. This TCR was sampled from an adult with diffuse large B cell lymphoma. The CDR3 loop is CASNLDRFGQETQYF. In nucleotides, the CDR3 is TGCGCCAGCAACCTAGACAGGTTTGGACAAGAGACCCAGTACTTC. Combining the CDR3 with reference TRBV5-1 and TRBJ2-5 gives the whole variable domain KAGVTQTPRYLIKTRGQQVTLSCSPISGHRSVSWYQQTPGQGLQFLFEYFSETQRNKGNFPGRFSGRQFSNSRSEMNVSTLELGDSALYLCASNLDRFGQETQYFGPGTRLLVL.